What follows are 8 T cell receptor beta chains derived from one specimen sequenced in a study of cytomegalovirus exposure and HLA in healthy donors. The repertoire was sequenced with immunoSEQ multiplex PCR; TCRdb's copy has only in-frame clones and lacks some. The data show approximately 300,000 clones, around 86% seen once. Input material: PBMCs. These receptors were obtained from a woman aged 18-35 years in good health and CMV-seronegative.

CDR3 residues: CASSPSEVRVWAGELFF. Here the CDR3 DNA reads TGTGCCAGCAGCCCCTCTGAAGTCAGGGTTTGGGCCGGGGAGCTGTTTTTT. The chain links TRBV28 to TRBJ2-2; TRBD1 might be the D (5 bases). V lost 6 bases and J 6 bases, leaving 23 bases between the germline ends. The CDR3 covers 17 residues. Germline V gene sequence: CDR1 MDHEN, CDR2 SYDVKM.

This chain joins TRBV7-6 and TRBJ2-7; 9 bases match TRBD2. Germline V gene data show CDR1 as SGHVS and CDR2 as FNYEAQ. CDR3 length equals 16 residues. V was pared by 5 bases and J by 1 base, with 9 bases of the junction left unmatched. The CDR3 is CASSPTLAGASYEQYF. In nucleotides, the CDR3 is TGTGCCAGCAGCCCCACCTTAGCGGGAGCTTCCTACGAGCAGTACTTC. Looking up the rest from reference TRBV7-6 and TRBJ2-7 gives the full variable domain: GAGVSQSPRYKVTKRGQDVALRCDPISGHVSLYWYRQALGQGPEFLTYFNYEAQQDKSGLPNDRFSAERPEGSISTLTIQRTEQRDSAMYRCASSPTLAGASYEQYFGPGTRLTVT.

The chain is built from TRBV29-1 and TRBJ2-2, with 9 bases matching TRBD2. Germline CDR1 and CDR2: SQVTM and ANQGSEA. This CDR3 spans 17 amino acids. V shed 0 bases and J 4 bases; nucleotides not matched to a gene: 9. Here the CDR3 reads CSVEDLEGGRVTGELFF. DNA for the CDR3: TGCAGCGTTGAAGATTTGGAGGGCGGGAGGGTCACCGGGGAGCTGTTTTTT.

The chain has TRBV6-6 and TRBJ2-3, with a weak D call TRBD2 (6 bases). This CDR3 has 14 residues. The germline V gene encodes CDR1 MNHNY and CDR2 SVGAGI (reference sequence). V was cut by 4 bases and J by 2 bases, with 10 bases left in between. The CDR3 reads CASSFGGVTDTQYF. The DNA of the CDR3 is TGTGCCAGCAGTTTCGGCGGGGTCACAGATACGCAGTATTTT.

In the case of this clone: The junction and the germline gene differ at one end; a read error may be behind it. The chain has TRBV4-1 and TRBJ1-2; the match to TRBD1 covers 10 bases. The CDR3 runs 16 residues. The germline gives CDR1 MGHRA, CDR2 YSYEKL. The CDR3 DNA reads TGCGCCAGCAGCCAAGGACCCCCCGGGACAGGGGTCAGCGTTGACTTC. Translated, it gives CASSQGPPGTGVSVDF.

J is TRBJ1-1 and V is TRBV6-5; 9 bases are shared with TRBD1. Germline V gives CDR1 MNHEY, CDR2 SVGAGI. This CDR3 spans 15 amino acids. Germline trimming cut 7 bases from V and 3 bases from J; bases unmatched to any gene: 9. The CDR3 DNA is TGTGCCAGCACCAGAGAAACAGGGGGCTACACTGAAGCTTTCTTT. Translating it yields CASTRETGGYTEAFF.

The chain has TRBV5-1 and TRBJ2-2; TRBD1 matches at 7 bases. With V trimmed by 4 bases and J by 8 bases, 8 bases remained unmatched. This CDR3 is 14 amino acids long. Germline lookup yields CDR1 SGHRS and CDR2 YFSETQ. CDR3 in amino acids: CASSTGQMAGELFF. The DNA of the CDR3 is TGCGCCAGCAGCACGGGACAGATGGCAGGGGAGCTGTTTTTT.

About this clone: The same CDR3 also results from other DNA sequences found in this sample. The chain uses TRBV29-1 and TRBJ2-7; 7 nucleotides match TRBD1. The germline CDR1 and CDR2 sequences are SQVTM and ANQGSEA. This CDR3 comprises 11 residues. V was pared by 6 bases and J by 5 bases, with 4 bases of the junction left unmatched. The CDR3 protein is CSVATGNEQYF. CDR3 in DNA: TGCAGCGTCGCGACAGGGAACGAGCAGTACTTC.